The 21 T cell receptor beta chains in this list originate from one sample, sequenced in a study of response to subunit inactivated influenza vaccine. TCRdb ran MiXCR on the RT-PCR reads and lists one entry per CDR3 protein. This repertoire shows a few hundred thousand distinct CDR3 sequences, 20% to 25% found once; its top ten account for roughly 10%. The sequencing here drew on PBMCs from blood, taken approximately 22 months after vaccination. The receptors come from a man between 45 and 75 years old who received an inactivated influenza vaccine.

This clonotype was seen more than once but under ten times. This rearrangement joins TRBV12-3 or TRBV12-4 to TRBJ1-5; D is perhaps TRBD1 (5 bases). There are 12 residues in the CDR3. Trimming stripped 2 bases from V and 12 bases from J, with 11 bases between. The CDR3 sequence: CASSLSGRHQHF. CDR3 bases: TGTGCCAGCAGTTTATCGGGACGTCACCAGCATTTT.

This chain connects TRBV14 to TRBJ2-1; tentative D call: TRBD1 (6 bases). This CDR3 contains 12 residues. CDR1 and CDR2 (germline): SGHDN, FVKESK. The V gene lost 5 bases and the J gene lost 8 bases, with 10 bases spanning the gap. The CDR3 bases are TGTGCCAGCAGCTGGGGGCCCTATGAGCAGTTCTTC. Protein: CASSWGPYEQFF.

This clonotype appeared many times. The chain joins TRBV12-3 or TRBV12-4 to TRBJ1-6; TRBD1 is a possible D gene (5 bases). The V gene lost 5 bases and the J gene lost 9 bases, with 11 bases spanning the gap. This CDR3 region has 13 residues. The CDR3 DNA is TGTGCCAGCAGTCCGTTCCAGGGTTCACCCCTCCACTTT. It translates to CASSPFQGSPLHF.

The rearrangement joins TRBV12-3 or TRBV12-4 to TRBJ2-2, with unresolved D. This CDR3 contains 15 residues. The V end was cut by 2 bases, the J end by 7 bases, with 14 bases between. The CDR3 sequence: CASSLRRGGVGELFF. In DNA, the CDR3 is TGTGCCAGCAGTTTACGCCGTGGTGGGGTCGGGGAGCTGTTTTTT.

The V call is TRBV28, the J call TRBJ2-1; 9 bases match TRBD2. V was pared by 6 bases and J by 4 bases, with 7 bases of the junction left unmatched. The CDR3 extends over 15 amino acids. The germline V gene encodes CDR1 MDHEN and CDR2 SYDVKM. The CDR3 nucleotides are TGTGCCAGCAGCAATATGACTAGCGGATACAATGAGCAGTTCTTC. Translated: CASSNMTSGYNEQFF. The variable domain in full, with the rest retrieved from reference TRBV28 and TRBJ2-1, is DVKVTQSSRYLVKRTGEKVFLECVQDMDHENMFWYRQDPGLGLRLIYFSYDVKMKEKGDIPEGYSVSREKKERFSLILESASTNQTSMYLCASSNMTSGYNEQFFGPGTRLTVL.

The gene calls are TRBV11-1 and TRBJ2-1; D might be TRBD2 (6 bases). The germline CDR1 and CDR2 sequences are SGHAT and FQDESV (reference sequence). With 5 bases removed from V and 9 bases from J, the gap between germline ends came to 14 bases. The CDR3 consists of 13 residues. The CDR3 nucleotides are TGTGCCAGCAGCCCAGGGACGGGACTTGAGCAGTTCTTC. This translates into CASSPGTGLEQFF.

The CDR3: CASMRTRGTGELFF. The CDR3 DNA is TGTGCCAGCATGAGGACCCGAGGCACCGGGGAGCTGTTTTTT. The V gene is TRBV27, the J gene TRBJ2-2; D is unresolved. The CDR3 contains 14 residues. Germline CDR1 and CDR2: MNHEY and SMNVEV (reference sequence). Trimming removed 7 bases at V and 4 bases at J, with 13 bases between.

V and J are TRBV2 and TRBJ2-3; TRBD1 matches 8 bases. Germline CDR1 is SNHLY and CDR2 is FYNNEI. V shed 2 bases and J 1 base; nucleotides not matched to a gene: 5. The CDR3 is 16 residues long. The CDR3 protein is CASSEQGALGTDTQYF. The CDR3 DNA reads as TGTGCCAGCAGTGAACAGGGGGCATTAGGCACAGATACGCAGTATTTT.

This rearrangement joins TRBV27 to TRBJ2-2; D is perhaps TRBD2 (6 bases). V lost 0 bases, J lost 5 bases, and 7 bases lay in between. This CDR3 region has 14 residues. From germline, CDR1 is MNHEY and CDR2 SMNVEV (reference sequence). The CDR3 DNA sequence: TGTGCCAGCAGTTTATCCCGGGGGACCGGGGAGCTGTTTTTT. Its translation: CASSLSRGTGELFF.

This clonotype was observed a handful of times. The V gene is TRBV7-2, the J gene TRBJ2-7, with 10 bases that match TRBD2. Germline loops: CDR1 SGHTA, CDR2 FQGNSA. The junction had 1 base not matched to a gene; V was cut back by 3 bases and J by 2 bases. The CDR3 is made up of 14 amino acids. The CDR3 loop is CASSFSGGTYEQYF. The CDR3 nucleotides are TGTGCCAGCAGCTTTAGCGGGGGGACCTACGAGCAGTACTTC. Full variable domain (missing parts from reference TRBV7-2 and TRBJ2-7): GAGVSQSPSNKVTEKGKDVELRCDPISGHTALYWYRQSLGQGLEFLIYFQGNSAPDKSGLPSDRFSAERTGGSVSTLTIQRTQQEDSAVYLCASSFSGGTYEQYFGPGTRLTVT.

The chain employs TRBV3-1 and TRBJ1-2, with 7 nucleotides matching TRBD1. The germline gives CDR1 LGHDT, CDR2 YNNKEL (reference sequence). V lost 6 bases and J lost 0; bases outside the gene matches: 7. CDR3 length: 15 amino acids. CDR3: CASRPFQGANYGYTF. In DNA, the CDR3 is TGTGCCAGCAGGCCATTCCAGGGGGCTAACTATGGCTACACCTTC.

Notes on this clonotype: The junction departs from the called germline gene at one end, perhaps through a read error. The J gene is TRBJ2-1, the V gene TRBV7-9; D uncertain. CDR3 length equals 12 residues. Germline-derived CDR1 and CDR2 are SEHNR and FQNEAQ (reference sequence). This CDR3 is CASSLEDEIQIF. CDR3 coding DNA: TGTGCCAGCAGCTTAGAGGACGAAATCCAGATCTTC.

This clonotype showed up just a few times. This sequence joins TRBV6-2 or TRBV6-3 and TRBJ1-4; tentative D call: TRBD1 (6 bases). CDR1 MNHEY and CDR2 SVGEGT come from the germline V gene. Trimming removed 7 bases from V and 8 bases from J, with 20 bases in between. The CDR3 is made up of 15 amino acids. The CDR3 spells CASTPAGAGREKLFF. The CDR3 nucleotides read TGTGCCAGCACTCCGGCGGGGGCTGGAAGAGAAAAACTGTTTTTT.

The chain recombines TRBV18 with TRBJ2-2; D not resolved. CDR3 size: 14 residues. The germline CDR1 and CDR2 sequences are KGHSH and LQKENI. The V end was cut by 0 bases, the J end by 1 base, with 3 bases between. This chain's CDR3 is CASSPPMNTGELFF. The CDR3 bases are TGTGCCAGCTCACCACCCATGAACACCGGGGAGCTGTTTTTT.

There are many counts of this clonotype. The gene calls are TRBV29-1 and TRBJ2-2; weak D call: TRBD1 (5 bases). V was pared by 4 bases and J by 7 bases, with 16 bases between. The CDR3 is made up of 14 amino acids. The germline CDR1 and CDR2 sequences are SQVTM and ANQGSEA. CDR3 coding DNA: TGCAGCGTTGCTTCCCAGGGCCCACACGGGGAGCTGTTTTTT. Translated: CSVASQGPHGELFF.

The rearrangement links TRBV7-9 to TRBJ1-2; 7 bases match TRBD1. J gave up 5 bases and V 5 bases, and 5 bases lay outside the gene matches. Germline loops: CDR1 SEHNR, CDR2 FQNEAQ (reference sequence). This CDR3 is 13 amino acids long. CDR3: CASSNPGQYGYTF. The DNA of the CDR3 is TGTGCCAGCAGCAACCCGGGACAGTATGGCTACACCTTC. Based on the CDR3 plus reference TRBV7-9 and TRBJ1-2, the full variable domain is DTGVSQNPRHKITKRGQNVTFRCDPISEHNRLYWYRQTLGQGPEFLTYFQNEAQLEKSRLLSDRFSAERPKGSFSTLEIQRTEQGDSAMYLCASSNPGQYGYTFGSGTRLTVV.

This clonotype was observed a handful of times. The chain carries TRBV12-3 or TRBV12-4 and TRBJ2-2; TRBD2 might be the D (6 bases). Trimming removed 3 bases from V and 4 bases from J, with 9 bases in between. The CDR3 contains 14 residues. The CDR3 region has the DNA TGTGCCAGCAGTTTTGGGAGGAGCACCGGGGAGCTGTTTTTT. This translates into CASSFGRSTGELFF.

With respect to this clonotype: Since no conserved phenylalanine or tryptophan closes the CDR3, a read error is the likely cause. The J gene is TRBJ1-1, the V gene TRBV6-6, with D maybe TRBD1 (6 bases). CDR3 length equals 12 residues. V lost 6 bases, J lost 4 bases, and 9 bases lay in between. Germline loops: CDR1 MNHNY, CDR2 SVGAGI (reference sequence). Written as DNA, the CDR3 is TGTGCCAGCAGCCAGGACAGCACTGAAGCTTTCCTT. Its protein is CASSQDSTEAFL.

The J gene is TRBJ1-1, the V gene TRBV15; 9 bases are shared with TRBD1. V shed 3 bases and J 8 bases; nucleotides not matched to a gene: 4. Germline V gives CDR1 LNHNV, CDR2 YYDKDF (reference sequence). The CDR3 has 13 amino acids. CDR3: CATSRMGQGEAFF. DNA for the CDR3: TGTGCCACCAGCAGGATGGGACAGGGAGAAGCTTTCTTT.

The rearrangement joins TRBV12-3 or TRBV12-4 to TRBJ2-3, with D unresolved. This CDR3 is built from 13 residues. V gave up 3 bases and J gave up 7 bases, with 11 bases separating them. The CDR3 nucleotides read TGTGCCAGCAGTTTTAATACTGGGTATACGCAGTATTTT. Protein: CASSFNTGYTQYF.

The CDR3 here is CSVVQGTSTDTQYF. The CDR3 DNA reads as TGCAGCGTTGTACAGGGGACTAGCACAGATACGCAGTATTTT. The V and J genes are TRBV29-1 and TRBJ2-3; maybe TRBD1 (7 bases). CDR3 length: 14 residues. Looked up from germline, CDR1 is SQVTM and CDR2 is ANQGSEA. V gave up 4 bases and J gave up 0 bases, with 11 bases separating them.